These 27 T cell receptor beta chains originate from one sample sequenced in a study of blood T cell repertoires in COVID-19. Profiled with immunoSEQ multiplex PCR; TCRdb holds only in-frame clones, not every one. The sample contains over 200,000 clones, about 90% of which appear only once. The sequenced sample consisted of PBMCs or T cells enriched from blood (not recorded which). The receptors come from a woman in her 30s who had been exposed to COVID-19.

This chain links TRBV5-4 with TRBJ2-2; no firm D call. Germline CDR1 reads SGHNT; CDR2 reads YYREEE (reference sequence). Trimming cost V 4 bases and J 5 bases, with 15 bases left between them. This CDR3 spans 15 amino acids. CDR3 protein: CASSVDSGQTGELFF. CDR3 bases: TGTGCCAGCAGCGTTGATTCAGGTCAAACCGGGGAGCTGTTTTTT.

The chain is built from TRBV12-3 or TRBV12-4 and TRBJ1-2; the D gene is possibly TRBD1 (6 bases). V was shortened by 5 bases and J by 5 bases, with 12 bases between the two germline ends. This CDR3 spans 13 amino acids. The DNA for the CDR3 is TGTGCCAGCAGTGTCTCCCAGGGGTATGGCTACACCTTC. This codes for CASSVSQGYGYTF.

The chain couples TRBV27 to TRBJ2-4; D perhaps matches TRBD1 (6 bases). V was trimmed by 6 bases and J by 11 bases, leaving 17 bases between them. Germline V gene lookup returns CDR1 MNHEY and CDR2 SMNVEV (reference sequence). The CDR3 loop spans 13 amino acids. In DNA form, the CDR3 reads TGTGCCAGCAGCCGCGTTGGGGGCCAGGTTCAGTACTTC. Protein: CASSRVGGQVQYF.

This clone was seen a single time. The V and J genes are TRBV7-2 and TRBJ1-2, with 7 bases aligning to TRBD1. Trimming removed 2 bases from V and 2 bases from J; junction bases left unmatched: 5. Germline lookup yields CDR1 SGHTA and CDR2 FQGNSA. This CDR3 spans 15 amino acids. The CDR3 protein is CASSLSGTENYGYTF. The CDR3, as DNA: TGTGCCAGCAGCTTATCCGGGACAGAGAACTATGGCTACACCTTC. The variable domain in full, completed from reference TRBV7-2 and TRBJ1-2, reads GAGVSQSPSNKVTEKGKDVELRCDPISGHTALYWYRQSLGQGLEFLIYFQGNSAPDKSGLPSDRFSAERTGGSVSTLTIQRTQQEDSAVYLCASSLSGTENYGYTFGSGTRLTVV.

This chain uses TRBV7-6 with TRBJ2-7, with 7 positions matching TRBD2. Trimming cost V 1 base and J 2 bases; bases outside gene matches: 2. The CDR3 covers 14 residues. Germline CDR1 reads SGHVS; CDR2 reads FNYEAQ. DNA of the CDR3: TGTGCCAGCAGCTTAGAAGCGGGAACCTACGAGCAGTACTTC. Residues: CASSLEAGTYEQYF.

V and J are TRBV4-1 and TRBJ2-5; no firm D call. The CDR3 loop spans 16 amino acids. Germline CDR1 is MGHRA and CDR2 is YSYEKL. Trimming cost V 4 bases and J 2 bases, with 17 bases left between them. As DNA, the CDR3 is TGCGCCAGCAGCCCCAGTTTTTCGCCAGGACAAGAGACCCAGTACTTC. Translated: CASSPSFSPGQETQYF.

This chain joins TRBV15 and TRBJ2-1; D unclear. CDR1 is LNHNV, CDR2 YYDKDF, per germline (reference sequence). The CDR3 has 10 amino acids. V lost 3 bases and J 8 bases, leaving 2 bases between the germline ends. The CDR3 DNA sequence: TGTGCCACCAGCAGCGATGAGCAGTTCTTC. Its translation is CATSSDEQFF. The full variable domain, rest sourced from reference TRBV15 and TRBJ2-1, is DAMVIQNPRYQVTQFGKPVTLSCSQTLNHNVMYWYQQKSSQAPKLLFHYYDKDFNNEADTPDNFQSRRPNTSFCFLDIRSPGLGDTAMYLCATSSDEQFFGPGTRLTVL.

The sample holds one count of this clone. The chain carries TRBV19 and TRBJ2-1; 13 bases agree with TRBD2. Trimming took 2 bases from V and 5 from J; bases not matched to a gene: 6. The CDR3 has 17 residues. CDR1 LNHDA and CDR2 SQIVND come from the germline V gene (reference sequence). The DNA of the CDR3 is TGTGCCAGTAGTATAAGAAGACTAGCGGGGGGAAACAATGAGCAGTTCTTC. Its protein product is CASSIRRLAGGNNEQFF. Full variable domain (rest looked up from reference TRBV19 and TRBJ2-1): DGGITQSPKYLFRKEGQNVTLSCEQNLNHDAMYWYRQDPGQGLRLIYYSQIVNDFQKGDIAEGYSVSREKKESFPLTVTSAQKNPTAFYLCASSIRRLAGGNNEQFFGPGTRLTVL.

The V gene is TRBV3-1 (or the pseudogene TRBV3-2), the J gene TRBJ1-1; possibly TRBD1 for D (5 bases). Trimming stripped 1 base from V and 4 bases from J, with 13 bases between. The CDR3 consists of 15 residues. Germline assignment: CDR1 LGHDT and CDR2 YNNKEL (reference sequence). CDR3 nucleotides: TGTGCCAGCAGCCAAGGCCCACAGGCGACCACTGAAGCTTTCTTT. Translating gives CASSQGPQATTEAFF.

This chain links TRBV7-3 with TRBJ2-7; 10 bases align to TRBD2. The CDR3 runs to 15 residues. V was pared by 5 bases and J by 6 bases, with 10 bases of the junction left unmatched. CDR1 is SGHTA, CDR2 FQGTGA, per germline. CDR3 in DNA: TGTGCCAGCAGCACCGCAGCGGGAGGGCCAAGCGAGCAGTACTTC. This codes for CASSTAAGGPSEQYF.

This chain uses TRBV30 with TRBJ1-3; D is undetermined. Germline V gives CDR1 GTSNPN, CDR2 SVGIG (reference sequence). This CDR3 is 14 amino acids long. Trimming took 0 bases from V and 2 from J, leaving 8 bases between them. CDR3 bases: TGTGCCTGGAGTGTAGGAGGACCTGGAAACACCATATATTTT. This translates into CAWSVGGPGNTIYF.

This chain links TRBV21-1 with TRBJ2-1; TRBD2, the table's D call, lacks a check against the DNA. TRBV21-1 is listed as a pseudogene. CDR3 length equals 17 residues. The CDR3 DNA sequence: TGTGCCAGCAGCAGACTAGCGGGCAAGGCTCTTTACAATGAGCAGTTCTTC. Translation gives CASSRLAGKALYNEQFF.

Remarks on this clone: Other DNA sequences in this specimen translate into the identical CDR3. The rearrangement links TRBV5-1 to TRBJ1-5; D gene uncertain. Germline CDR1 reads SGHRS; CDR2 reads YFSETQ. CDR3 size: 14 residues. Trimming removed 0 bases at V and 4 bases at J, with 8 bases between. This CDR3 reads CASSLAGANQPQHF. The CDR3, as DNA: TGCGCCAGCAGCTTGGCAGGCGCTAATCAGCCCCAGCATTTT.

This clone occurred a few times. V usage is TRBV3-1 (or the pseudogene TRBV3-2) and J usage is TRBJ2-7, with TRBD1 identical over 10 bases. Trimming at V came to 4 bases and at J to 5 bases, leaving 5 bases not matched to a gene. Germline values: CDR1 LGHDT, CDR2 YNNKEL (reference sequence). This CDR3 spans 14 amino acids. CDR3 DNA sequence: TGTGCCAGCAGCCCGGGGACAGGGGAGGACGAGCAGTACTTC. Residues: CASSPGTGEDEQYF.

The chain joins TRBV5-4 to TRBJ1-2, with 10 bases lining up with TRBD1. This CDR3 is 15 amino acids long. Germline trimming cut 6 bases from V and 6 bases from J; bases unmatched to any gene: 11. The germline V gene has CDR1 SGHNT and CDR2 YYREEE (reference sequence). CDR3 sequence reads: CASTLPSGQGNGYTF. CDR3 DNA sequence: TGTGCCAGCACTCTTCCCTCGGGACAGGGGAATGGCTACACCTTC.

The chain carries TRBV5-6 and TRBJ2-7; 9 bases map to TRBD1. This CDR3 comprises 14 residues. Trimming removed 3 bases from V and 2 bases from J; junction bases left unmatched: 3. The germline CDR1 and CDR2 sequences are SGHDT and YYEEEE. The CDR3 protein is CASSWGTGTYEQYF. The CDR3 DNA sequence: TGTGCCAGCAGCTGGGGGACAGGGACCTACGAGCAGTACTTC.

The V gene is TRBV27, the J gene TRBJ1-2, with 9 bases identical to TRBD1. This CDR3 has 14 residues. The germline gives CDR1 MNHEY, CDR2 SMNVEV (reference sequence). Unmatched junction bases numbered 6, after V lost 6 bases and J lost 4 bases. CDR3 coding DNA: TGTGCCAGCAGGGGGACAGGGCGGGCCTATGGCTACACCTTC. As protein: CASRGTGRAYGYTF.

The V and J genes are TRBV19 and TRBJ2-3, with D possibly being TRBD2 (6 bases). Looked up from germline, CDR1 is LNHDA and CDR2 is SQIVND (reference sequence). Trimming left V 3 bases short and J 4 bases short, with 11 bases between. There are 14 residues in the CDR3. This CDR3 is CASSMGTGADTQYF. CDR3 DNA sequence: TGTGCCAGTAGTATGGGAACGGGAGCAGATACGCAGTATTTT.

The chain joins TRBV24-1 to TRBJ2-1, with TRBD2 as a possible D gene (6 bases). Trimming stripped 6 bases from V and 5 bases from J, with 10 bases between. Germline assignment: CDR1 KGHDR and CDR2 SFDVKD. The CDR3 length is 13 residues. CDR3 bases: TGTGCCACCAGTAGCGGGTCCGACAATGAGCAGTTCTTC. Translation gives CATSSGSDNEQFF.

The chain uses TRBV14 and TRBJ2-7; D gene unclear. Per the germline V gene, CDR1 is SGHDN and CDR2 is FVKESK. The CDR3 has 15 residues. V dropped 5 bases and J dropped 0 bases, with 14 bases sitting between them. CDR3 sequence (DNA): TGTGCCAGCAGCTCCCTAGGAGTTAGCTCCTACGAGCAGTACTTC. Amino acids: CASSSLGVSSYEQYF.

The chain combines TRBV19 with TRBJ1-1; TRBD1 agrees at 10 bases. Germline values: CDR1 LNHDA, CDR2 SQIVND (reference sequence). The J segment lost 0 bases and the V segment lost 8 bases, leaving 6 bases of the junction unmatched. CDR3 length: 15 amino acids. CDR3 amino acids: CASRVGTGVNTEAFF. In DNA, the CDR3 is TGTGCCAGTCGCGTCGGGACAGGGGTGAACACTGAAGCTTTCTTT.

The genes are TRBV7-6 and TRBJ2-2, with 7 positions matching TRBD1. Per the germline V gene, CDR1 is SGHVS and CDR2 is FNYEAQ. V gave up 5 bases and J gave up 7 bases; unmatched junction bases: 4. The CDR3 loop spans 13 amino acids. The chain's CDR3 is CASSHRGFGELFF. The CDR3 DNA follows: TGTGCCAGCAGCCACAGGGGTTTCGGGGAGCTGTTTTTT.

This sequence joins TRBV28 and TRBJ2-7; a weak D match, TRBD1 (6 bases). The CDR3 contains 15 residues. The germline V gene encodes CDR1 MDHEN and CDR2 SYDVKM. Deletions cut 6 bases from V and 2 bases from J, with 17 bases between. In nucleotides, the CDR3 is TGTGCCAGCAGCTCCATCGGACAGCATCCCTACGAGCAGTACTTC. Its protein is CASSSIGQHPYEQYF. The full variable domain, completed using reference TRBV28 and TRBJ2-7, is DVKVTQSSRYLVKRTGEKVFLECVQDMDHENMFWYRQDPGLGLRLIYFSYDVKMKEKGDIPEGYSVSREKKERFSLILESASTNQTSMYLCASSSIGQHPYEQYFGPGTRLTVT.

This chain links TRBV28 with TRBJ1-2; D uncertain. Trimming shortened V by 6 bases and J by 1 base, and 9 bases separated the two germline ends. The CDR3 extends over 13 amino acids. In germline, CDR1 is MDHEN, CDR2 SYDVKM. The chain's CDR3 is CASRPTDNYGYTF. For the CDR3, the DNA is TGTGCCAGCAGGCCAACAGATAACTATGGCTACACCTTC.

This chain links TRBV6-2 or TRBV6-3 with TRBJ1-5, with a weak D call TRBD1 (6 bases). Trimming shortened V by 4 bases and J by 7 bases, and 17 bases separated the two germline ends. The CDR3 loop spans 15 amino acids. Per the germline V gene, CDR1 is MNHEY and CDR2 is SVGEGT. CDR3 sequence: CASSSDTLGHQPQHF. The CDR3, as DNA: TGTGCCAGCAGTTCCGACACCTTGGGACACCAGCCCCAGCATTTT.

The J gene is TRBJ1-2, the V gene TRBV6-5, with a tentative D call TRBD1 (6 bases). Germline values: CDR1 MNHEY, CDR2 SVGAGI. V gave up 6 bases and J gave up 7 bases, with 15 bases separating them. CDR3 length: 13 residues. In DNA form, the CDR3 reads TGTGCCAGCAGCCAACAGGGTATAGGTGGCTACACCTTC. Amino acid sequence: CASSQQGIGGYTF.

The V gene is TRBV7-9, the J gene TRBJ2-4; 8 nucleotides agree with TRBD2. The CDR3 is 18 residues long. V dropped 8 bases and J dropped 0; count of bases not matched to a gene: 15. Looked up from germline, CDR1 is SEHNR and CDR2 is FQNEAQ (reference sequence). DNA for the CDR3: TGTGCCAGCTCCCCCTCCCCAGGGCTAGCGGGAGCCAAAAACATTCAGTACTTC. Its protein product is CASSPSPGLAGAKNIQYF.